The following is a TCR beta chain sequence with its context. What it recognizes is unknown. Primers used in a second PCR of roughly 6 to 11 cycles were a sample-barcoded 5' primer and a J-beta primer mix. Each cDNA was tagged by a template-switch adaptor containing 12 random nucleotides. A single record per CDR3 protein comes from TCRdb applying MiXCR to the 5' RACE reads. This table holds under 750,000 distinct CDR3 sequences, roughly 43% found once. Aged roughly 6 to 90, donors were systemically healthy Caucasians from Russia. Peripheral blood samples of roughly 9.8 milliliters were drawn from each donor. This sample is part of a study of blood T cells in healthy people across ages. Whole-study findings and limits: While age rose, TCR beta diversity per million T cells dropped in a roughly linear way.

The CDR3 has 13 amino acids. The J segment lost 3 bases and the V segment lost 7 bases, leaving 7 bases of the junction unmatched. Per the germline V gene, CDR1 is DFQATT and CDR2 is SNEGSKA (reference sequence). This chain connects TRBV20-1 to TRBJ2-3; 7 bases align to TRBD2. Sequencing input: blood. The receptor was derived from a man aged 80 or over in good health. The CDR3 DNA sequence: TGCAGTGTTTTTGGGGGAGGGACAGATACGCAGTATTTT. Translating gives CSVFGGGTDTQYF.